These T cell receptor beta chains were read from a single sample in a study of Graves' ophthalmopathy and Graves' hyperthyroidism. Using its own MiXCR run on the multiplex PCR reads, TCRdb lists one record per CDR3 protein. The data show roughly 300,000 distinct CDR3 sequences, 17% seen once. The sequenced material came from peripheral blood. These receptors all stem from an adult man with Graves' ophthalmopathy. The CDR3 runs from the conserved cysteine through the conserved F or W. Each record gives: CDR3 protein, CDR3 DNA, D gene, V gene, clone size, J gene. A D gene is named only where the DNA matches it firmly. The size entry is marked missing in some rows and otherwise reads once, few, many or a size class.

CDR3aa: CASSYNRGGASYEQYF
CDR3nt: TGTGCCAGCAGTTACAACCGGGGAGGGGCTTCCTACGAGCAGTACTTC
d_gene: TRBD2
v_gene: TRBV6-2/TRBV6-3
abundance: .
j_gene: TRBJ2-7

CDR3aa: CASSGLAGGPSYF
CDR3nt: TGTGCCAGCAGTGGACTAGCGGGAGGTCCCTCGTACTTC
d_gene: TRBD2
v_gene: TRBV12-3/TRBV12-4
abundance: .
j_gene: TRBJ2-7

CDR3aa: CASSFGHRDIQYF
CDR3nt: TGTGCCAGCAGTTTTGGCCATAGGGACATTCAGTACTTC
d_gene: .
v_gene: TRBV12-3/TRBV12-4
abundance: many
j_gene: TRBJ2-4

CDR3aa: CASSITGTDNQPQHF
CDR3nt: TGCGCCAGCAGCATAACCGGGACAGATAATCAGCCCCAGCATTTT
d_gene: TRBD1
v_gene: TRBV5-1
abundance: many
j_gene: TRBJ1-5

CDR3aa: CASIWDRGEQFF
CDR3nt: TGCGCCAGCATCTGGGACAGGGGCGAGCAGTTCTTC
d_gene: TRBD1
v_gene: TRBV5-1
abundance: .
j_gene: TRBJ2-1

CDR3aa: CASRSGQGRSQPQHF
CDR3nt: TGTGCCAGCAGGTCGGGACAGGGAAGGAGTCAGCCCCAGCATTTT
d_gene: TRBD1
v_gene: TRBV6-1
abundance: many
j_gene: TRBJ1-5

CDR3aa: CASSRTGGWYEQYF
CDR3nt: TGTGCCAGCAGTCGGACAGGGGGGTGGTACGAGCAGTACTTC
d_gene: TRBD1
v_gene: TRBV6-5
abundance: many
j_gene: TRBJ2-7

CDR3aa: CASSFTLGGWGNSPLHF
CDR3nt: TGTGCCAGCAGCTTTACCTTGGGAGGGTGGGGTAATTCACCCCTCCACTTT
d_gene: .
v_gene: TRBV7-2
abundance: many
j_gene: TRBJ1-6

CDR3aa: CSARLPTGRGGNTIYF
CDR3nt: TGCAGTGCCCGCCTCCCGACAGGACGAGGAGGAAACACCATATATTTT
d_gene: .
v_gene: TRBV20-1
abundance: .
j_gene: TRBJ1-3

CDR3aa: CASSRTSPSYEQYF
CDR3nt: TGTGCCAGCAGTAGGACTAGCCCCTCCTACGAGCAGTACTTC
d_gene: TRBD2
v_gene: TRBV6-5
abundance: many
j_gene: TRBJ2-7

CDR3aa: CASSGIAVLYEQYF
CDR3nt: TGTGCCAGCAGTGGAATAGCGGTACTCTACGAGCAGTACTTC
d_gene: .
v_gene: TRBV6-1
abundance: few
j_gene: TRBJ2-7

CDR3aa: CASSVAGGNTIYF
CDR3nt: TGTGCCAGCAGTGTGGCCGGAGGAAACACCATATATTTT
d_gene: .
v_gene: TRBV2
abundance: many
j_gene: TRBJ1-3

CDR3aa: CASSEISGGHEQYF
CDR3nt: TGTGCCAGCAGTGAAATTTCGGGAGGCCACGAGCAGTACTTC
d_gene: TRBD2
v_gene: TRBV6-1
abundance: .
j_gene: TRBJ2-7

CDR3aa: CASTTQGGDTEAFF
CDR3nt: TGTGCCAGCACGACACAGGGGGGGGACACTGAAGCTTTCTTT
d_gene: TRBD1
v_gene: TRBV6-1
abundance: many
j_gene: TRBJ1-1

CDR3aa: CASSLAGEHLMEGYTF
CDR3nt: TGTGCCAGCAGCTTAGCGGGCGAGCACCTAATGGAAGGCTACACCTTC
d_gene: .
v_gene: TRBV7-2
abundance: many
j_gene: TRBJ1-2